The rows below give T cell receptor beta chains drawn from one sample of a study of cytomegalovirus exposure and HLA in healthy donors. Profiling relied on immunoSEQ multiplex PCR, and the TCRdb table lists in-frame clones only, not all of them. The repertoire holds some 190,000 clones, roughly 80% seen once, with around 1.6% in the top ten. What was sequenced was PBMCs. The receptors shown here come from a woman aged 45 to 65 in good health and CMV-seronegative. CDR3s include the opening cysteine and the closing phenylalanine or tryptophan. The D gene is left open where the match is weak.

length	D	J	V	CDR3	DNA
15	TRBD2	TRBJ2-7	TRBV4-1	CASSLRLAGLYEQYF	TGCGCCAGCAGCCTTCGACTAGCGGGGCTCTACGAGCAGTACTTC
15	NA	TRBJ1-2	TRBV15	CATSRDQGRHYGYTF	TGTGCCACCAGCAGAGATCAGGGCAGGCACTATGGCTACACCTTC
17	TRBD2	TRBJ2-3	TRBV27	CASSFKSRGISRDTQYF	TGTGCCAGCAGTTTTAAATCGCGGGGGATAAGTAGGGATACGCAGTATTTT
11	NA	TRBJ2-5	TRBV20-1	CSASTQGSEYF	TGCAGTGCATCCACCCAGGGTAGTGAGTACTTC
15	TRBD2	TRBJ2-1	TRBV7-2	CASSIAGGSYNEQFF	TGTGCCAGCAGCATAGCGGGAGGGTCCTACAATGAGCAGTTCTTC
14	NA	TRBJ2-7	TRBV19	CASSLWRSPYEQYF	TGTGCCAGTTCCCTCTGGAGATCACCCTACGAGCAGTACTTC
18	TRBD1	TRBJ2-5	TRBV6-1	CASSEPLYRGRGQETQYF	TGTGCCAGCAGTGAACCCCTGTACAGGGGGCGAGGTCAAGAGACCCAGTACTTC
14	NA	TRBJ1-1	TRBV28	CASSFLPGNTEAFF	TGTGCCAGCAGTTTTCTGCCGGGGAACACTGAAGCTTTCTTT
16	NA	TRBJ2-5	TRBV9	CASSVSGGRMQETQYF	TGTGCCAGCAGCGTCTCCGGGGGAAGGATGCAAGAGACCCAGTACTTC
18	NA	TRBJ1-2	TRBV28	CASSLWGAEPLFPYGYTF	TGTGCCAGCAGTTTATGGGGGGCGGAACCCTTGTTCCCCTATGGCTACACCTTC